The source of this T cell receptor (beta chain) is a study of blood T cell repertoires in COVID-19 (dated by TCRdb to 2019 to 2021). Regarding the research as a whole: Collaborator samples came from the United States, Italy and Spain and covered acute and convalescent phases of COVID-19. The material from the prospective study consisted of cDNA or gDNA derived from T cells, B-cell-depleted T cells, or PBMCs. Subjects who had been exposed to COVID-19, were actively infected with it, or had recovered from it provided the deeply sampled blood TCRbeta repertoires that made up the dataset. The repertoires were made available in a free public database intended to serve as a resource for research on the immune response to SARS-CoV-2. Samples came from the ongoing ImmuneRACE study (first 160 participants) plus 1,254 subjects from 6 global collaborators. Sample metadata almost always included a de-identified subject ID, COVID-19 status, age in years and sex. Where HLA class I and class II types were available, the types were taken from metadata supplied by the sample provider, not from assay-based typing. Overall study results and their limits: The quantity of clinical and demographic metadata differed by source and by participant and was supplied without curation.

TCRbeta CDR3 regions were amplified from genomic DNA using the immunoSEQ Assay, a bias-controlled multiplex PCR. For the original study's pipeline: Nucleated cell counts per sample were estimated from amplification of reference gene primers within the assay. To quantify the absolute abundance of each unique TCRbeta CDR3 rearrangement, sequence reads were collapsed and filtered. For each sample, productive Simpson clonality was calculated by taking the square root of Simpson's diversity index across productive rearrangements. TCRdb provides this immuneACCESS table in a form limited to in-frame rearrangements. Some clones are lacking; in checked studies, under half of them reflect an unresolved V gene, and why the rest are absent is not known. The V and J calls and clone size were taken over from that table, and D and trimming were inferred from the DNA. The sample table contains 200,000 to 300,000 clones; only one count was recorded for 86% of them. The ten largest clones take up nearly 2% of the sample.

To note about this clone: This receptor's antigen is unknown. The input lacks base qualities; no much larger clone sits a single base away.

The CDR3 starts with the cysteine, ends with the phenylalanine, and has 16 residues. The DNA shown is the 48-base CDR3, in frame from base 1. The germline V gene encodes CDR1 SGDLS and CDR2 YYNGEE. V is shortened by 0 bases, J by 3 bases, and the region joining them spans 13 bases. Each collaborating institution followed its own protocols to collect whole blood in K2EDTA tubes. For TCRbeta analysis, collaborators shipped samples as frozen whole blood, isolated PBMCs, or DNA extracted from either of those sample types. The sequence joins TRBV9 to TRBJ1-3; possibly the D gene is TRBD1, per 5 matching bases. The sample comprised peripheral blood. The clonotype comes from a man between 25 and 39 years old with active or convalescent COVID-19. The DNA sequence follows: TGTGCCAGCAGCGTAGCTTTACAGGCTAATGGAAACACCATATATTTT. Its translation reads: CASSVALQANGNTIYF.